Below, 30 T cell receptor beta chains from the same sample are listed, as sequenced in a study of beta chain features in type 1 diabetes. Their antigen targets remain unknown. The study, taken as a whole, reports: Moderately but significantly shorter TCRB CDR3s were found in Type 1 diabetes patients in all four CD4+ subsets.

Reverse transcription of all isolated RNA meant that expressed TCRB transcripts were sequenced. TCRdb's table, derived via immunoSEQ multiplex PCR, lists solely in-frame clones and lacks some. The table includes hundreds of thousands of clones, 13% detected once. The sequenced sample was naive CD4+ T cells from blood. The receptors shown here come from a man aged 18 to 30 with type 1 diabetes.

The genes are TRBV9 and TRBJ2-1, with D uncertain. Germline V lookup: CDR1 SGDLS, CDR2 YYNGEE. The CDR3 spans 14 residues. Trimming took 4 bases from V and 2 from J, leaving 10 bases between them. CDR3: CASSRQDPYNEQFF. For the CDR3, the DNA is TGTGCCAGCAGCCGCCAGGACCCCTACAATGAGCAGTTCTTC.

The chain has TRBV6-6 and TRBJ1-1; 11 positions agree with TRBD1. With 7 bases clipped from V and 4 bases from J, the junction kept 8 bases outside the gene matches. The CDR3 has 15 residues. Germline V gives CDR1 MNHNY, CDR2 SVGAGI (reference sequence). CDR3 loop: CASTPRGTGGTEAFF. CDR3 in DNA: TGTGCCAGCACCCCGAGAGGGACAGGGGGCACTGAAGCTTTCTTT.

V is TRBV9 and J is TRBJ1-1; no clear D. Deletions cut 0 bases from V and 5 bases from J, with 14 bases between. Germline values: CDR1 SGDLS, CDR2 YYNGEE. The CDR3 extends over 15 amino acids. The chain's CDR3 is CASSVVGSLGTEAFF. CDR3 DNA sequence: TGTGCCAGCAGCGTAGTTGGCTCCTTGGGGACTGAAGCTTTCTTT.

With respect to this clone: The same CDR3 also results from other DNA sequences found in this sample. This chain joins TRBV5-1 and TRBJ2-5; D not resolved. Looked up from germline, CDR1 is SGHRS and CDR2 is YFSETQ. V shed 7 bases and J shed 1 base, with 8 bases lying between them. The CDR3 totals 12 residues. The CDR3 sequence: CASSPAQETQYF. In nucleotides, the CDR3 is TGCGCCAGCTCCCCCGCCCAAGAGACCCAGTACTTC.

Only a few counts were recorded for this clone. V gene TRBV7-2 combines with J gene TRBJ1-1; TRBD1 is a possible D gene (5 bases). The CDR3 contains 14 residues. CDR1 SGHTA and CDR2 FQGNSA come from the germline V gene. V lost 5 bases, J lost 5 bases, and 15 bases lay in between. This CDR3 is CASSPGRGRTEAFF. The CDR3 DNA reads TGTGCCAGCAGCCCCGGGAGGGGACGAACTGAAGCTTTCTTT.

The V gene is TRBV29-1, the J gene TRBJ1-1; D may be TRBD1 (5 bases). The CDR3 has 13 amino acids. Germline assignment: CDR1 SQVTM and CDR2 ANQGSEA. The V gene lost 6 bases and the J gene lost 4 bases, with 15 bases spanning the gap. The CDR3 coding sequence is TGCAGCGTCTCGGGGCGGCTGGGCACTGAAGCTTTCTTT. Protein sequence: CSVSGRLGTEAFF.

The chain joins TRBV4-1 to TRBJ1-3; D is uncertain. Germline V CDR1 and CDR2: MGHRA, YSYEKL. V gave up 0 bases and J gave up 4 bases, with 7 bases separating them. The CDR3 spans 14 residues. The CDR3 nucleotides are TGCGCCAGCAGCCAAGACGAATCGGGAAACACCATATATTTT. Translation: CASSQDESGNTIYF.

This clone has a handful of counts. V and J are TRBV5-4 and TRBJ1-6; TRBD1 matches 10 bases. Germline V gives CDR1 SGHNT, CDR2 YYREEE (reference sequence). CDR3 length equals 15 residues. V lost 1 base to trimming and J lost 12 bases; unmatched junction nucleotides: 7. CDR3 DNA sequence: TGTGCCAGCAGCTTGCGAGGACAGGGGGGAGTACCCCTCCACTTT. Amino acids: CASSLRGQGGVPLHF.

A note on this clone: The same CDR3 is also encoded by other DNA sequences in this sample. The rearrangement uses TRBV29-1 and TRBJ1-1; D remains ambiguous. Trimming removed 2 bases from V and 4 bases from J, with 5 bases in between. The CDR3 has 11 amino acids. CDR1 is SQVTM, CDR2 ANQGSEA, per germline. The CDR3 reads CSVETGTEAFF. The CDR3 coding sequence is TGCAGCGTTGAAACGGGCACTGAAGCTTTCTTT. The full variable domain, its missing parts supplied by reference TRBV29-1 and TRBJ1-1, is SAVISQKPSRDICQRGTSLTIQCQVDSQVTMMFWYRQQPGQSLTLIATANQGSEATYESGFVIDKFPISRPNLTFSTLTVSNMSPEDSSIYLCSVETGTEAFFGQGTRLTVV.

The chain has TRBV19 and TRBJ1-1; D is unresolved. Trimming pared 7 bases from V and 1 base from J, leaving 16 bases between. CDR1 is LNHDA, CDR2 SQIVND, per germline (reference sequence). The CDR3 length is 15 residues. Here the CDR3 reads CASTKVEGTNTEAFF. The CDR3 DNA sequence: TGTGCCAGTACCAAGGTGGAGGGTACGAACACTGAAGCTTTCTTT.

The chain uses TRBV6-1 and TRBJ1-2; D is undetermined. Germline CDR1 and CDR2: MNHNS and SASEGT. Deletions cut 1 base from V and 2 bases from J, with 11 bases between. CDR3 length: 15 residues. CDR3 bases: TGTGCCAGCAGTGAAGACTCAGCCAGCAACTATGGCTACACCTTC. This translates into CASSEDSASNYGYTF.

This clone was picked up a small number of times. This chain uses TRBV18 with TRBJ1-1; the D is unclear. The V end was cut by 2 bases, the J end by 1 base, with 8 bases between. This CDR3 is 14 amino acids long. Germline V lookup: CDR1 KGHSH, CDR2 LQKENI. In DNA, the CDR3 is TGTGCCAGCTCACCAGAGTCGGGGAACACTGAAGCTTTCTTT. It yields the protein CASSPESGNTEAFF. The whole variable domain, filled in from reference TRBV18 and TRBJ1-1, reads NAGVMQNPRHLVRRRGQEARLRCSPMKGHSHVYWYRQLPEEGLKFMVYLQKENIIDESGMPKERFSAEFPKEGPSILRIQQVVRGDSAAYFCASSPESGNTEAFFGQGTRLTVV.

The rearrangement uses TRBV14 and TRBJ2-7, with 7 bases identical to TRBD2. Per germline, CDR1 SGHDN and CDR2 FVKESK. V lost 2 bases to trimming and J lost 0 bases; unmatched junction nucleotides: 13. The CDR3 runs to 18 residues. CDR3 in amino acids: CASSQRVGREGTSYEQYF. The CDR3 DNA follows: TGTGCCAGCAGCCAACGAGTGGGCAGGGAGGGCACCTCCTACGAGCAGTACTTC.

In this sample, this clone turned up a few times. The rearrangement links TRBV14 to TRBJ2-1, with D possibly being TRBD1 (5 bases). This CDR3 comprises 16 residues. The germline V and J ends were trimmed by 5 bases and 3 bases, with 17 bases remaining between them. Per the germline V gene, CDR1 is SGHDN and CDR2 is FVKESK. CDR3 sequence reads: CASSKRQSLIYNEQFF. The DNA of the CDR3 is TGTGCCAGCAGCAAACGACAGTCATTAATCTACAATGAGCAGTTCTTC.

V is TRBV11-2 and J is TRBJ1-1; weak D call: TRBD1 (6 bases). Trimming shortened V by 6 bases and J by 3 bases, and 11 bases separated the two germline ends. CDR3 length equals 13 residues. Germline values: CDR1 SGHAT, CDR2 FQNNGV. The CDR3 bases are TGTGCCAGCAGTTACAGGGTGGACACTGAAGCTTTCTTT. The encoded protein is CASSYRVDTEAFF.

This clone came up a few times. The gene calls are TRBV30 and TRBJ2-5; D might be TRBD2 (5 bases). Trimming pared 0 bases from V and 7 bases from J, leaving 12 bases between. The germline gives CDR1 GTSNPN, CDR2 SVGIG (reference sequence). There are 13 residues in the CDR3. The CDR3: CAWSVERPGTQYF. The CDR3, as DNA: TGTGCCTGGAGTGTAGAGCGGCCTGGGACCCAGTACTTC. Variable domain in full (rest from reference TRBV30 and TRBJ2-5): SQTIHQWPATLVQPVGSPLSLECTVEGTSNPNLYWYRQAAGRGLQLLFYSVGIGQISSEVPQNLSASRPQDRQFILSSKKLLLSDSGFYLCAWSVERPGTQYFGPGTRLLVL.

The rearrangement joins TRBV7-6 to TRBJ1-6; the D gene is possibly TRBD1 (5 bases). This CDR3 has 16 amino acids. From germline, CDR1 is SGHVS and CDR2 FNYEAQ. The V end was cut by 1 base, the J end by 8 bases, with 15 bases between. CDR3: CASSLVPGGSYSPLHF. The DNA of the CDR3 is TGTGCCAGCAGCTTAGTCCCGGGGGGGTCTTATTCACCCCTCCACTTT.

V is TRBV7-2 and J is TRBJ1-5; 7 positions agree with TRBD1. The J segment lost 1 base and the V segment lost 6 bases, leaving 18 bases of the junction unmatched. The CDR3 is 19 amino acids. Germline assignment: CDR1 SGHTA and CDR2 FQGNSA. DNA for the CDR3: TGTGCCAGCAGAAAAACCGACAGGGTGAACCCCCTAAGCAATCAGCCCCAGCATTTT. Translating gives CASRKTDRVNPLSNQPQHF.

V and J are TRBV30 and TRBJ2-5, with 9 positions matching TRBD1. V lost 1 base and J lost 5; bases outside the gene matches: 5. In germline, CDR1 is GTSNPN, CDR2 SVGIG (reference sequence). The CDR3 totals 14 residues. The chain's CDR3 is CAWSGQGVWETQYF. CDR3 bases: TGTGCCTGGAGTGGACAGGGGGTATGGGAGACCCAGTACTTC. The variable domain in full, completed from reference TRBV30 and TRBJ2-5, reads SQTIHQWPATLVQPVGSPLSLECTVEGTSNPNLYWYRQAAGRGLQLLFYSVGIGQISSEVPQNLSASRPQDRQFILSSKKLLLSDSGFYLCAWSGQGVWETQYFGPGTRLLVL.

The chain combines TRBV27 with TRBJ1-6, with 8 bases that match TRBD1. This CDR3 contains 15 residues. The trim removed 2 bases at V and 10 bases at J, leaving 7 bases unmatched. Germline-derived CDR1 and CDR2 are MNHEY and SMNVEV (reference sequence). The CDR3 loop is CASSLMETGVSPLHF. In DNA, the CDR3 is TGTGCCAGCAGTTTAATGGAGACAGGGGTCTCACCCCTCCACTTT.

The chain couples TRBV7-6 to TRBJ2-3; possibly TRBD1 for D (7 bases). V gave up 2 bases and J gave up 9 bases, with 21 bases separating them. The CDR3 consists of 16 residues. Germline V gives CDR1 SGHVS, CDR2 FNYEAQ. CDR3 nucleotides: TGTGCCAGCAGCTTATGGGCCCCGACAGGGACTGACACGCAGTATTTT. This sequence encodes CASSLWAPTGTDTQYF.

J is TRBJ2-6 and V is TRBV29-1; D is undetermined. With 6 bases removed from V and 1 base from J, the gap between germline ends came to 4 bases. CDR3 size: 12 residues. Germline V gene data show CDR1 as SQVTM and CDR2 as ANQGSEA. The CDR3 region has the DNA TGCAGCGTGGGTTCTGGGGCCAACGTCCTGACTTTC. It encodes CSVGSGANVLTF.

This clone turned up a few times. V and J are TRBV15 and TRBJ1-4, with 7 nucleotides matching TRBD1. Germline loops: CDR1 LNHNV, CDR2 YYDKDF (reference sequence). J gave up 7 bases and V 7 bases, and 12 bases lay outside the gene matches. This CDR3 comprises 15 residues. For the CDR3, the DNA is TGTGCCACCACCTACCAGGTGCAGGGGGGTGAAAAACTGTTTTTT. This translates into CATTYQVQGGEKLFF. The entire variable domain, with the rest obtained from reference TRBV15 and TRBJ1-4, is as follows: DAMVIQNPRYQVTQFGKPVTLSCSQTLNHNVMYWYQQKSSQAPKLLFHYYDKDFNNEADTPDNFQSRRPNTSFCFLDIRSPGLGDTAMYLCATTYQVQGGEKLFFGSGTQLSVL.

This clone has just a few counts. The same CDR3 can be traced to other DNA sequences in this sample. This chain uses TRBV5-1 with TRBJ2-5; perhaps TRBD1 as D (6 bases). V was shortened by 0 bases and J by 4 bases, with 7 bases between the two germline ends. CDR3 length: 13 amino acids. The germline CDR1 and CDR2 sequences are SGHRS and YFSETQ. DNA for the CDR3: TGCGCCAGCAGCTTGGGCAGGGGAGAGACCCAGTACTTC. Its translation is CASSLGRGETQYF.

The rearrangement uses TRBV4-1 and TRBJ2-2; D ambiguous. Trimming left V 0 bases short and J 2 bases short, with 4 bases between. The germline V gene has CDR1 MGHRA and CDR2 YSYEKL. The CDR3 runs to 14 residues. The CDR3 sequence: CASSQDPNTGELFF. DNA for the CDR3: TGCGCCAGCAGCCAAGACCCCAACACCGGGGAGCTGTTTTTT.

In DNA, the CDR3 is TGTGCCAGCAGCTTAGAAGGCCGGGCGGGGGGTAATTCACCCCTCCACTTT. It specifies CASSLEGRAGGNSPLHF. V is TRBV11-3 and J is TRBJ1-6; tentative D call: TRBD1 (5 bases). The CDR3 totals 17 residues. Trimming removed 0 bases from V and 6 bases from J, with 15 bases in between. CDR1 SGHNT and CDR2 YENEEA come from the germline V gene. Full variable domain (outside the CDR3, taken from reference TRBV11-3 and TRBJ1-6): EAGVVQSPRYKIIEKKQPVAFWCNPISGHNTLYWYLQNLGQGPELLIRYENEEAVDDSQLPKDRFSAERLKGVDSTLKIQPAELGDSAVYLCASSLEGRAGGNSPLHFGNGTRLTVT.

The V call is TRBV29-1, the J call TRBJ2-3; D is tentatively TRBD1 or TRBD2 (5 bases each). CDR1 and CDR2 from the germline V gene are SQVTM and ANQGSEA. This CDR3 is built from 13 residues. V lost 3 bases and J lost 2, with 9 bases in between. CDR3 sequence: CSVDEGPTDTQYF. CDR3 DNA sequence: TGCAGCGTTGACGAGGGACCCACAGATACGCAGTATTTT.

The rearrangement joins TRBV2 to TRBJ2-7, with a possible D match to TRBD1 (6 bases). The CDR3 has 14 amino acids. Germline V gene sequence: CDR1 SNHLY, CDR2 FYNNEI. V lost 2 bases to trimming and J lost 6 bases, with 14 bases between them. The CDR3 nucleotides read TGTGCCAGCAGTGAACGAGGACAGTCTTTCGAGCAGTACTTC. The encoded protein is CASSERGQSFEQYF.

The rearrangement joins TRBV6-5 to TRBJ1-5; no clear D. The CDR3 has 10 residues. Trimming shortened V by 7 bases and J by 7 bases, and 5 bases separated the two germline ends. CDR1 MNHEY and CDR2 SVGAGI come from the germline V gene. The CDR3 reads CASNRQPQHF. The CDR3 DNA sequence: TGTGCCAGCAATCGACAGCCCCAGCATTTT.

The genes are TRBV7-9 and TRBJ2-1; TRBD2 matches 7 bases. This CDR3 has 13 residues. Trimming cost V 11 bases and J 2 bases; bases outside gene matches: 6. The germline V gene encodes CDR1 SEHNR and CDR2 FQNEAQ (reference sequence). The CDR3 spells CALRGTTYNEQFF. DNA of the CDR3: TGTGCCCTTCGGGGGACTACCTACAATGAGCAGTTCTTC.